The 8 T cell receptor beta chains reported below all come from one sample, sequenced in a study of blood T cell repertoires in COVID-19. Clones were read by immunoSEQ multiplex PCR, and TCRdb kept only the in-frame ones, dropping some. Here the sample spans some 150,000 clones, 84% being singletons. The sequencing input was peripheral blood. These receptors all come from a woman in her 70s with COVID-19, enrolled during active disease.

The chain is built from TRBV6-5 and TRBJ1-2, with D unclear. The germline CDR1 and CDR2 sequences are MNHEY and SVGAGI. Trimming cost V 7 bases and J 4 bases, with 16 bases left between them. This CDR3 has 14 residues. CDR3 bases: TGTGCCAGCAAGAAGGAGGCAGATGTCTATGGCTACACCTTC. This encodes CASKKEADVYGYTF.

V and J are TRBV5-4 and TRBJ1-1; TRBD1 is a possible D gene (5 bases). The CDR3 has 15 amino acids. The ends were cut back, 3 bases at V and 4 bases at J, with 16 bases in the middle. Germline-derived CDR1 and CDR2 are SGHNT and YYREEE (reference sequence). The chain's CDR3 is CASSSGPGKITEAFF. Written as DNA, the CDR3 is TGTGCCAGCAGCTCCGGACCAGGGAAGATCACTGAAGCTTTCTTT.

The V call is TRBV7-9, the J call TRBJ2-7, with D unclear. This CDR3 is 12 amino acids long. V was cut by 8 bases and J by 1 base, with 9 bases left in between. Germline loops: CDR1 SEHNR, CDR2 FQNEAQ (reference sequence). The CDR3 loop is CASGQFSYEQYF. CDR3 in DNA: TGTGCCAGCGGCCAGTTTTCCTACGAGCAGTACTTC.

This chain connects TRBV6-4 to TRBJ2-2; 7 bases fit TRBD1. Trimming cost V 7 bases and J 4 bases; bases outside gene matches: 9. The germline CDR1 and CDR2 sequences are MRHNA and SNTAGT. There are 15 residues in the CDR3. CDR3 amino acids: CASKVDRAGTGELFF. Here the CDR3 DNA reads TGTGCCAGCAAAGTAGACAGGGCCGGCACCGGGGAGCTGTTTTTT.

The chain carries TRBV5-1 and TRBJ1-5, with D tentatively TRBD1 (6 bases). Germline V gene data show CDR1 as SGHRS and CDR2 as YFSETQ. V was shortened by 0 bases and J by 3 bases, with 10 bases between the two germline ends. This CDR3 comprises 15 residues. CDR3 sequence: CASSLDGGTNQPQHF. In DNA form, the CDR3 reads TGCGCCAGCAGCTTGGATGGGGGCACCAATCAGCCCCAGCATTTT.

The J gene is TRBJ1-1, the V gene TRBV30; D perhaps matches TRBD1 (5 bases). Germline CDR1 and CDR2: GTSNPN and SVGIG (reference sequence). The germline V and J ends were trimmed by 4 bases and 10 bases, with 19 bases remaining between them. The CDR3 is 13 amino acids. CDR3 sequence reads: CAWTGSEKSAAFF. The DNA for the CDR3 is TGTGCCTGGACAGGGTCGGAGAAATCTGCAGCTTTCTTT.

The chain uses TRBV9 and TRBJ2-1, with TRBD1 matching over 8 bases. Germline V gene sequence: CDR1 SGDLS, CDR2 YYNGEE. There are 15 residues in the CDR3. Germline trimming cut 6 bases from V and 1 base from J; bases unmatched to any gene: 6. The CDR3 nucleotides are TGTGCCAGCACCCCACGGACAGGGTCCTACAATGAGCAGTTCTTC. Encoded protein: CASTPRTGSYNEQFF.

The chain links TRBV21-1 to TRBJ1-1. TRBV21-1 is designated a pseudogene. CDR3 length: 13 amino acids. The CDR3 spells CASSKVENTEAFF. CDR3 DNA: TGTGCCAGCAGCAAAGTAGAGAACACTGAAGCTTTCTTT.